This TCR beta chain was sequenced in a study of neurological immune-mediated disorders. Study-wide findings and caveats: Clinical and MRI features did not associate with the cluster found in multiple sclerosis patients.

CDR1 and CDR2 (germline): LNHNV, YYDKDF (reference sequence). The ends lost 6 bases at V and 3 bases at J; junction bases unmatched: 9. The CDR3 loop spans 16 amino acids. This clonotype was recorded many times. Its antigen is undetermined. The cDNA came from 5'RACE with 10-nucleotide random UMIs. TCRdb reprocessed the 5' RACE reads with MiXCR, giving one entry per CDR3 protein. Altogether approximately 66,000 distinct CDR3 sequences are present, 3% to 4% being singletons, with the ten largest covering around 3.6%. V and J are TRBV15 and TRBJ2-1, with 9 bases matching TRBD2. This receptor was taken from a man aged 35 to 55 with multiple sclerosis. The sample comprised PBMCs. Here the CDR3 reads CATRRSSAGGYNEQFF. DNA for the CDR3: TGTGCCACCAGGAGATCGTCAGCGGGAGGCTACAATGAGCAGTTCTTC.